The clone carrying this TCR beta chain was observed a few times. Unique molecular identifiers were built into the TCRbeta library. TCRdb used MiXCR to reprocess the PCR reads, holding one entry per CDR3 protein. The data contain hundreds of thousands of distinct CDR3 sequences, approximately 17% of them singletons. This sample is part of a study of T-cell reconstitution after alpha-beta-depleted transplantation in children. Germline V gene sequence: CDR1 SGHRS, CDR2 YFSETQ. CDR3 length: 13 residues. The trim removed 5 bases at V and 6 bases at J, leaving 4 bases unmatched. The sequence was obtained from a human donor who donated a stem cell graft to a child with acute myeloid leukemia. The specimen comprised PBMCs from the stem cell graft donor, sampled from the stem cell graft. The rearrangement uses TRBV5-1 and TRBJ1-2; TRBD1 aligns across 10 bases. As DNA, the CDR3 is TGCGCCAGCAGGCCGGACAGGGGGGATGGCTACACCTTC. The encoded protein is CASRPDRGDGYTF.